Listed below are T cell receptor beta chains from one sample, sequenced in a study of graft-versus-host responses after intestinal transplantation. Which antigens these TCRs recognize remains unknown. Sequencing was performed with immunoSEQ multiplex PCR; in TCRdb, only in-frame clones are kept and a portion is missing. The sample has about 86,000 clones, about 91% seen once. The sequences come from unstimulated CD8+ T cells sorted from spleen or lymph node cells, collected before intestinal transplant. These receptors all come from a human donor who received an intestinal transplant. Both conserved end residues are trimmed from each CDR3. The D gene is left open where the match is weak. Clone sizes are given selectively: once, few, many, or a class where the clone is expanded.

cdr3_length j_call d_call v_call clone_size cdr3_aa
12 TRBJ1-6 NA TRBV13 NA ASSNGQWDSPLH
16 TRBJ2-5 TRBD1 TRBV9 NA ASSVAATGAWVGETQY
11 TRBJ2-7 NA TRBV6-6 NA ASRTSMGYEQY
12 TRBJ2-1 NA TRBV7-9 once ASSPRTGLNEQF
13 TRBJ2-7 TRBD1 TRBV7-6 NA ASSLDVGGTYEQY
13 TRBJ2-2 TRBD1 TRBV29-1 NA SIVAATGDTGELF
12 TRBJ2-1 TRBD2 TRBV6-1 NA ASSERDYVNEQF
11 TRBJ2-2 NA TRBV6-5 NA ASSGLNTGELF
14 TRBJ2-7 TRBD2 TRBV9 once ASSVGLAGLTDEQY
12 TRBJ1-2 TRBD1 TRBV11-2 NA ASSSDRDGYGYT
10 TRBJ2-7 NA TRBV7-9 NA ASSSGYYEQY
14 TRBJ1-4 NA TRBV28 NA ASSLEGGVQNEKLF
9 TRBJ2-1 NA TRBV12-5 NA ASGFSNEQF
12 TRBJ2-2 NA TRBV7-9 NA ASNSPMSSGELF
12 TRBJ1-3 NA TRBV7-9 few ASSATGSGNTIY
13 TRBJ2-2 TRBD1 TRBV5-1 NA ASSSRQGETGELF
11 TRBJ1-2 NA TRBV12-5 NA ASGLVDRDGYT
10 TRBJ2-3 NA TRBV11-2 NA ASQYSPDTQY
10 TRBJ2-1 NA TRBV7-9 NA AIGDSYNEQL
13 TRBJ2-3 NA TRBV27 once ASSLSRAPGDTQY
13 TRBJ2-3 TRBD2 TRBV4-1 NA ASSPYSGSTDTQY
13 TRBJ2-1 NA TRBV28 NA ASSLLGGLYNEQF
13 TRBJ1-1 NA TRBV6-5 once ASSYADTPNTEAF
12 TRBJ2-5 NA TRBV5-1 NA ASSLEAGQETQY
14 TRBJ2-1 NA TRBV29-1 NA SVEAGARGSYNEQF
12 TRBJ2-3 NA TRBV4-2 NA ASSQSVTTDTQY
11 TRBJ1-1 TRBD1 TRBV5-4 once ASSPQGQDRAF
13 TRBJ2-7 NA TRBV19 NA ASSINPGSSYEQY
13 TRBJ1-1 TRBD1 TRBV4-1 few ASSQGGQGGPEAF
12 TRBJ2-5 TRBD2 TRBV19 NA ASSLGGIQETQY
12 TRBJ1-2 TRBD1 TRBV7-9 NA ASSPTGDDYGYT
11 TRBJ2-7 TRBD1 TRBV27 once ASSLTGSYEQY
13 TRBJ2-3 TRBD2 TRBV6-1 NA ASRGLVSSTDTQY
14 TRBJ2-3 TRBD1 TRBV10-2 NA ASSEMRTGGTDTQY
13 TRBJ2-1 TRBD2 TRBV9 NA ASSVSGGRYNEQF
11 TRBJ1-1 NA TRBV6-1 NA ASRTRGNTEAF
15 TRBJ2-3 TRBD1 TRBV5-8 NA ASSLGNRGRITDTQY
10 TRBJ1-2 NA TRBV19 NA ASSMRDCGYT
11 TRBJ2-7 TRBD1 TRBV6-1 NA ASSGTGPYEQY
12 TRBJ2-5 NA TRBV7-9 NA ASSSSGTEETQY
10 TRBJ2-7 NA TRBV7-9 NA ASSFQGSEQY
12 TRBJ1-2 NA TRBV19 once ASSIGTAIYGYT
14 TRBJ2-2 NA TRBV7-9 NA ASSSAGLANTGELF
11 TRBJ1-1 NA TRBV10-3 NA AISAQLNTEAF
14 TRBJ1-1 TRBD1 TRBV6-5 NA ASSYSPDRPGTEAF
13 TRBJ2-3 TRBD2 TRBV19 NA ATKTSGDSTDTQY
14 TRBJ2-7 TRBD2 TRBV27 NA ASRRTGSGSGDEQY
16 TRBJ2-1 TRBD2 TRBV7-9 NA ASSAPSGGAIPYNEQF
12 TRBJ2-7 TRBD1 TRBV5-6 NA ASSAGTGTYEQY
16 TRBJ1-1 NA TRBV5-4 NA ASSFWRLGALMNTEAF
9 TRBJ1-2 NA TRBV7-9 NA ASSSLYGYT
10 TRBJ1-2 TRBD1 TRBV7-2 NA ASRRQGGGYT
12 NA TRBD2 TRBV6-1 NA ASSKAGGQDEQY
12 TRBJ2-3 TRBD2 TRBV19 NA ASSLAGGPNTQY
10 TRBJ2-3 NA TRBV5-6 few ASGGGTDTQY
10 TRBJ1-1 NA TRBV19 once ASSMGGTEAF
13 TRBJ2-7 TRBD1 TRBV29-1 NA SVEKTGISSYEQY
11 TRBJ2-1 NA TRBV10-3 NA AISEDLDNEQF
12 TRBJ2-7 NA TRBV13 NA ASSLRTGPYEQY